This TCR beta chain was captured in a study of blood T cell repertoires in COVID-19. Clones were sequenced by immunoSEQ multiplex PCR, and TCRdb holds only the in-frame ones, with some missing. The data show 100,000 to 150,000 clones, 70% to 85% seen once. Germline loops: CDR1 SEHNR, CDR2 FQNEAQ (reference sequence). The CDR3 sequence is 17 residues long. Trimming took 2 bases from V and 0 from J; bases not matched to a gene: 6. The sample taken for sequencing was peripheral blood. This chain links TRBV7-9 with TRBJ1-3, with 8 bases fitting TRBD1. The sequence came from a man aged 45-65 years with acute or convalescent COVID-19. Here the CDR3 DNA reads TGTGCCAGCAGCTTAAGGACAGGGCTGAGCTCTGGAAACACCATATATTTT. Translation gives CASSLRTGLSSGNTIYF.